This paragraph covers one T cell receptor beta chain sequence. The data were produced by immunoSEQ multiplex PCR, yet TCRdb's version contains in-frame clones alone and is incomplete. Of some 630,000 clones listed, about 95% are singletons. Germline CDR1 SGHNT, CDR2 YYREEE (reference sequence). This CDR3 comprises 16 residues. With 3 bases clipped from V and 4 bases from J, the junction kept 5 bases outside the gene matches. The record originates from a study of shared clonotypes between healthy human individuals. Study details: A couple of female and a few male donors aged 18 to 49 were enrolled.

Naive-designated CD8 cells lacked CD45RO, were positively enriched for CCR7, and omitted terminally differentiated effector memory CD45RA+ cells. The chain couples TRBV5-4 to TRBJ2-2; 11 bases are a match to TRBD2. Sequenced material: naive CD8+ T cells sorted from blood. The sequence was obtained from a woman in her twenties or thirties in good health. CDR3 sequence (DNA): TGTGCCAGCAGCTCGAAGACTAGCGGGACCACCGGGGAGCTGTTTTTT. Translating gives CASSSKTSGTTGELFF.